This TCR beta chain was recorded in a study of cytomegalovirus exposure and HLA in healthy donors. Overall study findings and caveats: From TCR beta sequences, most subjects' HLA-A and HLA-B alleles were reportedly predicted accurately.

Details on this clone: Its antigen is not known.

The germline V gene encodes CDR1 MNHEY and CDR2 SVGAGI. This CDR3 is built from 14 residues. With 8 bases clipped from V and 4 bases from J, the junction kept 4 bases outside the gene matches. PCR used 60 Vbeta primers and 13 Jbeta primers. Assay used: immunoSEQ multiplex PCR; TCRdb lists only in-frame clones, some missing. The table records around 220,000 clones, roughly four fifths of them present only once. The source of this sequence is a girl aged 2-10 years in good health and CMV-seronegative. The chain links TRBV6-5 to TRBJ2-6, with 8 bases lining up with TRBD2. Material: PBMCs. The CDR3 DNA sequence: TGTGCCAGCGGACGGGGGGGAGGGGCCAACGTCCTGACTTTC. This translates into CASGRGGGANVLTF.